The sequence of this TCR beta chain was determined in a study of blood T cell repertoires in COVID-19 (dated by TCRdb to about 2020). Study-wide context: Collaborator samples came from the United States, Italy and Spain and covered acute and convalescent phases of COVID-19. Where available, HLA class I and class II types were taken from metadata supplied by the sample provider and were not determined by assay-based typing. A de-identified subject ID, COVID-19 status, age in years and sex were almost always included in the sample metadata. Samples were obtained from the ongoing ImmuneRACE study (first 160 participants) and from over 1,000 subjects provided by 6 global collaborators. The repertoires were made available in a free public database intended to serve as a resource for research on the immune response to SARS-CoV-2. The prospective study material was composed of cDNA or gDNA derived from T cells, B-cell-depleted T cells, or PBMCs. Subjects who had been exposed to COVID-19, were actively infected with it, or had recovered from it provided the deeply sampled blood TCRbeta repertoires that made up the dataset.

The sample holds one count of this clone. The target of this receptor is not known. No quality values exist for individual bases; no much larger clone is one base distant. V lost 1 base and J lost 8 bases, and the count of bases not matched to a germline gene is 7. The CDR3 goes from the cysteine to the phenylalanine over 14 residues. Only the CDR3 DNA is retained, 42 bases long and in frame from the first base. As encoded in the germline V gene, CDR1 is MNHNS while CDR2 is SASEGT. The immunoSEQ Assay, a bias-controlled multiplex PCR, was used to amplify TCRbeta CDR3 regions from genomic DNA. In the source study's methods: The number of nucleated cells in each sample was estimated from the amplification of reference gene primers within the assay. To quantify the absolute abundance of each unique TCRbeta CDR3 rearrangement, sequence reads were collapsed and filtered. For each sample, productive Simpson clonality was calculated by taking the square root of Simpson's diversity index across productive rearrangements. Sourced from immuneACCESS, this table was stored by TCRdb with only in-frame sequences that have V and J called. A share of the clones is absent; for the studies checked, an unresolved V gene accounts for under half, and the remainder has no known explanation. V, J and clone size are taken as reported in that table, and D and trimming were inferred from the DNA itself. This sample comprises about 380,000 clones, more than 75% of them detected only once. Jointly, the top ten make up approximately 1.2% of the sample.

In the prospective study, participants were roughly 18 to 100 years old, resided in 25 or so geographic areas of the United States, and were enrolled through a virtual design. In the prospective study, cohorts were assigned on the basis of participant-reported clinical history obtained from a screening survey and a study questionnaire. Recovered participants in ImmuneRACE Cohort 3 were defined by two consecutive negative NP/OP PCR tests, clearance by a healthcare professional, or resolution of symptoms. In the prospective study, whole blood, serum and a nasopharyngeal or oropharyngeal swab were collected from each participant by mobile phlebotomists. Participants in the prospective study had the option to provide additional blood draws and questionnaires over an approximately 2-month period. Blood samples from the prospective study were shipped frozen or at room temperature prior to DNA extraction.

Results and caveats for the whole study, not just this receptor: How much clinical and demographic metadata was included differed by source and by participant, and the metadata was provided uncurated.

The sequence was collected from a man aged 25-45 years who had recovered from COVID-19. The chain was built from TRBV6-1 and TRBJ1-1; TRBD1 agrees with 7 junctional bases. Input material: PBMCs or T cells enriched from blood (not recorded which). The CDR3 is CASSEDWRDSEAFF. Here is the DNA: TGTGCCAGCAGTGAAGATTGGCGGGACAGCGAAGCTTTCTTT.